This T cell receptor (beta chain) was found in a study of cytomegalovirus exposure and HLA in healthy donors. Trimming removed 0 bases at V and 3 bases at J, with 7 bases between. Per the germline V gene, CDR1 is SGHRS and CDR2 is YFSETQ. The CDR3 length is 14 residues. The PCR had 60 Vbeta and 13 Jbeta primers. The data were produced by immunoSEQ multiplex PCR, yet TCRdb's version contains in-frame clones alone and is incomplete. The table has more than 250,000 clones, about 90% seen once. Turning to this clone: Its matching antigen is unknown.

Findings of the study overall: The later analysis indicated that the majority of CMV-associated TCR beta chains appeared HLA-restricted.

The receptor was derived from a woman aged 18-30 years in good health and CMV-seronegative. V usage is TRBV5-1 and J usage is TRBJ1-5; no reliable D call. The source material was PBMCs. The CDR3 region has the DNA TGCGCCAGCAGCTTGGACAGCCTCAATCAGCCCCAGCATTTT. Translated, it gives CASSLDSLNQPQHF.